The 29 T cell receptor beta chains given below trace back to one sample, sequenced in a study of tumor and adjacent non-tumor tissue in lung cancer. RNA was extracted from bulk tissue without any cell sorting. The library came from three nested PCR rounds adapted from ARM-PCR protocols. In TCRdb, the multiplex PCR reads were re-called with MiXCR into one record per CDR3 protein. The sample has tens of thousands of distinct CDR3 sequences; 65% to 75% are singletons. What was sequenced was lung tumor tissue. All receptors come from a man between 60 and 75 years old with non-small cell lung cancer.

The chain uses TRBV29-1 and TRBJ2-1, with TRBD2 as a possible D gene (5 bases). This CDR3 contains 14 residues. Germline V gene sequence: CDR1 SQVTM, CDR2 ANQGSEA. This CDR3 is CVEGSHNSYNEQFF. CDR3 DNA: TGCGTTGAGGGTAGTCACAACTCCTACAATGAGCAGTTCTTC.

This sequence joins TRBV11-2 and TRBJ2-5; 10 nucleotides agree with TRBD2. Trimming cost V 7 bases and J 14 bases; bases outside gene matches: 22. Germline values: CDR1 SGHAT, CDR2 FQNNGV. The length of the CDR3 is 16 residues. The CDR3 sequence is CASMPGQAGGRETQYF. The CDR3, as DNA: TGTGCCAGCATGCCGGGACAAGCGGGAGGGCGGGAGACTCAATACTTC.

The V gene is TRBV12-3 or TRBV12-4, the J gene TRBJ2-6, with D maybe TRBD2 (6 bases). The V end was cut by 5 bases, the J end by 9 bases, with 23 bases between. CDR3 length equals 17 residues. CDR3 DNA sequence: TGTGCCAGCAGTCCTGGGACTTCTGTCTCTACGGTCAACGTCCTGACTTTC. Residues: CASSPGTSVSTVNVLTF.

This clonotype was counted ten times or more. The rearrangement links TRBV29-1 to TRBJ2-1; D gene unclear. V shed 1 base and J shed 0 bases, with 4 bases lying between them. CDR3 length: 13 residues. Germline lookup yields CDR1 SQVTM and CDR2 ANQGSEA. The CDR3 DNA is TGCAGCGTTGAAGGGAGCTCCTACAATGAGCAGTTCTTC. Its protein product is CSVEGSSYNEQFF.

This clonotype was detected many times. V is TRBV6-2 or TRBV6-3 and J is TRBJ2-7; D remains unclear. Trimming took off 5 bases at V and 3 bases at J, with 8 bases between the two ends. The germline gives CDR1 MNHEY, CDR2 SVGEGT. The CDR3 is 12 amino acids. The CDR3 DNA reads TGTGCCAGCAGTAGGAGCCTCTACGAGCAGTACTTC. Translating it yields CASSRSLYEQYF.

The chain links TRBV4-1 to TRBJ2-3, with 10 bases that match TRBD2. The J segment lost 8 bases and the V segment lost 10 bases, leaving 21 bases of the junction unmatched. From germline, CDR1 is MGHRA and CDR2 YSYEKL. This CDR3 spans 17 amino acids. CDR3 in amino acids: CANSQGRRLAGVSTQYF. In DNA, the CDR3 is TGCGCCAATAGCCAAGGGAGGCGACTAGCGGGTGTCAGTACGCAGTATTTT.

This clonotype turned up a few times. Mismatch with germline at one junction end may stem from a read error. The V call is TRBV7-9, the J call TRBJ2-2, with 7 bases aligning to TRBD1. This CDR3 is 16 amino acids long. Germline V gene data show CDR1 as SEHNR and CDR2 as FQNEAQ (reference sequence). CDR3 in DNA: TGTGACAGCAGCCCACGCCGGGACAGAAACACCGGGGAGCTGTTTTTT. Translated, it gives CDSSPRRDRNTGELFF.

On this clonotype itself: A read error may account for a junction end that differs from germline. The V and J genes are TRBV29-1 and TRBJ2-7; the D is unclear. Germline CDR1 reads SQVTM; CDR2 reads ANQGSEA. This CDR3 spans 12 amino acids. CDR3 nucleotide sequence: TGCAGCGTTGCTAAAGAGTCCTACGAACAGTACTTC. Protein: CSVAKESYEQYF.

This clonotype is a singleton in its sample. The gene calls are TRBV5-1 and TRBJ2-5, with unresolved D. The CDR3 has 14 amino acids. Trimming removed 0 bases from V and 2 bases from J, with 8 bases in between. The germline V gene encodes CDR1 SGHRS and CDR2 YFSETQ. CDR3 sequence (DNA): TGCGCCAGCAGCTTGGCCAGTAAGCAAGAGACCCAGTACTTC. Amino acids: CASSLASKQETQYF.

Notes on this clonotype: The CDR3 does not end in the conserved phenylalanine or tryptophan, so this is likely a read error. The V and J genes are TRBV4-2 and TRBJ2-4; TRBD2 matches at 7 bases. CDR1 is LGHNA, CDR2 YNFKEQ, per germline. The CDR3 consists of 19 residues. The V gene end was trimmed by 2 bases and the J gene end by 0 bases; junction bases not matched to a gene: 13. This CDR3 reads CASSQSQASGSLAKNIQYL. The CDR3 bases are TGTGCCAGCAGCCAATCGCAGGCTAGCGGATCCTTAGCCAAAAACATTCAGTACCTC.

This clonotype was counted between two and nine times. A read error may account for a junction end that differs from germline. The chain carries TRBV7-9 and TRBJ2-5; D not resolved. The CDR3 length is 14 residues. In germline, CDR1 is SEHNR, CDR2 FQNEAQ (reference sequence). The CDR3 sequence is CASSSRALQETQSF. DNA for the CDR3: TGTGCCAGCAGTTCCAGAGCCCTTCAAGAGACCCAGTCCTTC.

The chain joins TRBV12-3 or TRBV12-4 to TRBJ2-6, with D tentatively TRBD2 (6 bases). CDR3 length equals 17 residues. V shed 5 bases and J shed 17 bases, with 31 bases lying between them. The CDR3: CASSPGTSASGANAVTF. DNA of the CDR3: TGTGCCAGCAGTCCTGGGACTTCTGCCTCTGGGGCCAACGCCGTGACTTTC.

On this clonotype: No conserved phenylalanine or tryptophan ends this CDR3, so it is likely a read error. The J gene is TRBJ1-2, the V gene TRBV6-6; weak D call: TRBD1 (6 bases). This CDR3 comprises 13 residues. Trimming stripped 5 bases from V and 6 bases from J, with 13 bases between. Germline V gives CDR1 MNHNY, CDR2 SVGAGI (reference sequence). CDR3 sequence: CASSHTGQNGYTS. The CDR3 DNA reads TGTGCCAGCAGTCACACAGGACAGAATGGCTACACCTCC.

Details on this clonotype: Lacking the conserved final phenylalanine or tryptophan, this CDR3 likely reflects a read error. J is TRBJ2-2 and V is TRBV7-8, with 9 bases aligning to TRBD1. The CDR3 has 20 amino acids. The ends lost 0 bases at V and 9 bases at J; junction bases unmatched: 20. Per the germline V gene, CDR1 is SGHVS and CDR2 is FQNEAQ. The CDR3 protein is CASSLARVSTGTGYTWELFL. CDR3 DNA: TGTGCCAGCAGCTTAGCGCGGGTTTCCACCGGGACAGGGTATACCTGGGAGCTGTTTTTG.

The chain employs TRBV11-2 and TRBJ1-1, with D maybe TRBD1 (6 bases). This CDR3 contains 14 residues. In germline, CDR1 is SGHAT, CDR2 FQNNGV. V lost 3 bases and J 5 bases, leaving 13 bases between the germline ends. The CDR3 nucleotides are TGTGCCAGCAGCTTCGGCGGGGGCCGGACTGAAGCTTTCTTT. Its protein product is CASSFGGGRTEAFF.

Concerning this clonotype: An end of the junction differs from the germline gene, which may be a read error. The chain joins TRBV29-1 to TRBJ2-2; the D gene is possibly TRBD2 (5 bases). Germline CDR1 and CDR2: SQVTM and ANQGSEA. The CDR3 is made up of 14 amino acids. CDR3 in DNA: TGCAGCGTGGGTGATTGGGCGGGCACCGGGGAGCTGTGTTTT. It codes for CSVGDWAGTGELCF.

This chain joins TRBV2 and TRBJ2-3, with D hard to call. The CDR3 runs 10 residues. V was pared by 10 bases and J by 5 bases, with 7 bases between. Germline lookup yields CDR1 SNHLY and CDR2 FYNNEI. The CDR3 sequence: CATGVDTQYF. CDR3 sequence (DNA): TGTGCCACCGGCGTAGATACGCAGTATTTT.

The table lists this clonotype with many counts. The chain carries TRBV4-3 and TRBJ2-2; possibly TRBD2 for D (5 bases). Germline V gives CDR1 LGHNA, CDR2 YSLEER. Trimming pared 1 base from V and 3 bases from J, leaving 6 bases between. The CDR3 consists of 14 residues. The CDR3 protein is CASSQGGYTGELFF. The CDR3 DNA sequence: TGCGCCAGCAGCCAAGGAGGGTACACCGGGGAGCTGTTTTTT.

This clonotype was detected a few times. Possible read error: a much larger clone is one base away. No conserved phenylalanine or tryptophan is present at the end of the CDR3, so a read error is the likely explanation. V usage is TRBV6-1 and J usage is TRBJ1-2, with TRBD1 matching 8 bases. CDR3 length: 13 amino acids. Germline assignment: CDR1 MNHNS and CDR2 SASEGT. V shed 6 bases and J 3 bases; nucleotides not matched to a gene: 3. This chain's CDR3 is CASRSGGDYGYTC. The CDR3 DNA sequence: TGTGCCAGCAGGTCAGGGGGCGACTATGGCTACACCTGC.

The rearrangement links TRBV11-3 to TRBJ2-2; tentatively, D is TRBD1 or TRBD2 (6 bases each). Trimming shortened V by 6 bases and J by 11 bases, and 19 bases separated the two germline ends. From germline, CDR1 is SGHNT and CDR2 YENEEA. This CDR3 spans 14 amino acids. In DNA form, the CDR3 reads TGTGCCAGCAGATTGTGCAGGGGTAGCGGTGAGCTGTTTTTT. It translates to CASRLCRGSGELFF.

This clonotype was counted a few times. The chain uses TRBV28 and TRBJ2-7, with 8 nucleotides matching TRBD2. Germline CDR1 is MDHEN and CDR2 is SYDVKM. CDR3 length: 15 amino acids. The V segment lost 8 bases and the J segment 2 bases; nucleotides outside the gene matches: 11. This chain's CDR3 is CASHPNGRETYEQYF. The CDR3 nucleotides read TGTGCCAGCCACCCCAACGGGAGGGAAACCTACGAGCAGTACTTC.

Details on this clonotype: The germline gene is not matched at one end of the junction; a read error may be the cause. The V gene is TRBV9, the J gene TRBJ2-3; 8 bases fit TRBD2. Looked up from germline, CDR1 is SGDLS and CDR2 is YYNGEE. The CDR3 length is 16 residues. In DNA form, the CDR3 reads TGTGCCAGCAGCTTGACTAGCGCTGCTAGCACAGGTACGCAGTATTTT. Translating it yields CASSLTSAASTGTQYF. Drawing the rest from reference TRBV9 and TRBJ2-3, the complete variable domain is DSGVTQTPKHLITATGQRVTLRCSPRSGDLSVYWYQQSLDQGLQFLIQYYNGEERAKGNILERFSAQQFPDLHSELNLSSLELGDSALYFCASSLTSAASTGTQYFGPGTRLTVL.

This clonotype was counted many times. The chain carries TRBV6-5 and TRBJ2-3, with TRBD2 matching 8 bases. Trimming took 6 bases from V and 1 from J; bases not matched to a gene: 0. Germline CDR1 is MNHEY and CDR2 is SVGAGI. This CDR3 has 13 amino acids. The CDR3 loop is CASRLAGTDTQYF. The CDR3 nucleotides read TGTGCCAGCAGACTAGCGGGCACAGATACGCAGTATTTT.

Details on this clonotype: The final CDR3 position lacks the conserved phenylalanine or tryptophan, pointing to a likely read error. The chain carries TRBV4-2 and TRBJ2-3, with 8 bases identical to TRBD2. The CDR3 extends over 18 amino acids. CDR1 is LGHNA, CDR2 YNFKEQ, per germline. This chain's CDR3 is CASSQDRSAGVSIDTQYS. CDR3 bases: TGTGCCAGTAGCCAAGATCGATCAGCGGGAGTTTCTATAGATACGCAGTATTCT.

In the case of this clonotype: A much larger clone lies a single base off, so this may be a read error. The gene calls are TRBV28 and TRBJ2-3, with no clear D. CDR1 is MDHEN and CDR2 is SYDVKM in the germline V gene. The CDR3 is 13 amino acids. Trimming left V 6 bases short and J 6 bases short, with 13 bases between. The CDR3 region is CASRDPHHDTQYF. DNA of the CDR3: TGTGCCAGCAGGGATCCACACCATGATACGCAGTATTTT.

Many counts were recorded for this clonotype. The rearrangement uses TRBV6-6 and TRBJ1-5, with 7 bases that match TRBD1. Per the germline V gene, CDR1 is MNHNY and CDR2 is SVGAGI (reference sequence). Trimming removed 5 bases from V and 3 bases from J; junction bases left unmatched: 1. This CDR3 has 13 residues. CDR3 nucleotides: TGTGCCAGCAGTGGACAGGTCAATCAGCCCCAGCATTTT. Amino acid sequence: CASSGQVNQPQHF.

As concerns this clonotype: This CDR3 is missing its conserved last phenylalanine or tryptophan, likely due to a read error. The chain joins TRBV6-2 or TRBV6-3 to TRBJ1-5; 7 bases agree with TRBD1. Germline values: CDR1 MNHEY, CDR2 SVGEGT. This CDR3 has 15 amino acids. The CDR3: CDSSWDRTGNQPQHL. For the CDR3, the DNA is TGTGACAGCAGCTGGGACAGAACGGGCAATCAGCCCCAGCATCTT.

There are a few counts of this clonotype. One end of the junction does not line up with germline, which may come from a read error. The chain is built from TRBV29-1 and TRBJ2-3, with D possibly being TRBD1 or TRBD2 (5 bases each). The CDR3 spans 15 residues. Germline-derived CDR1 and CDR2 are SQVTM and ANQGSEA. CDR3 sequence reads: CSVEGSLPSTDAQYF. Written as DNA, the CDR3 is TGCAGTGTTGAGGGGTCACTACCTTCCACAGATGCGCAGTATTTT.

The chain uses TRBV11-3 and TRBJ2-3; no clear D gene. Looked up from germline, CDR1 is SGHNT and CDR2 is YENEEA. The CDR3 contains 14 residues. The V gene lost 9 bases and the J gene lost 7 bases, with 20 bases spanning the gap. CDR3 sequence reads: CARSLADVWNTQYF. As DNA, the CDR3 is TGTGCCAGGAGCCTCGCCGATGTGTGGAATACGCAGTATTTT.